The clone carrying this T cell receptor beta chain has just a few counts. This entry is derived from a study of cytomegalovirus exposure and HLA in healthy donors. The PCR contained 60 Vbeta and 13 Jbeta primers. Measured with immunoSEQ multiplex PCR; TCRdb has only the in-frame clones, and not every one. The repertoire holds roughly 100,000 clones, with 70% to 75% as singletons. V was clipped by 6 bases and J by 3 bases, with 15 bases between them. This CDR3 is 14 amino acids long. From germline, CDR1 is SQVTM and CDR2 ANQGSEA. Sequencing was carried out using PBMCs. The origin of this receptor is a female donor in good health and CMV-seronegative. The J gene is TRBJ2-1, the V gene TRBV29-1, with TRBD1 as a possible D gene (5 bases). The CDR3 sequence is CSVETEQDYNEQFF. DNA of the CDR3: TGCAGCGTCGAAACCGAACAGGACTACAATGAGCAGTTCTTC.